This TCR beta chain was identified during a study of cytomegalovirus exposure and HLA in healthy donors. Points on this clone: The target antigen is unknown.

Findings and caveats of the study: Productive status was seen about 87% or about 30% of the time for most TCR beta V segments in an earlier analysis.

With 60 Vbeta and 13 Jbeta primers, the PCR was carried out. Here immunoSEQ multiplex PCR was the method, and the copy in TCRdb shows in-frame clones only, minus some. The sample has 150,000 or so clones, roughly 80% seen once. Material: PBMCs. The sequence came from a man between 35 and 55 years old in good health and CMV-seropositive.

In DNA, the CDR3 is TGCGCCAGCACCATGACTAGCGGGGACACCTACGAGCAGTACTTC. It yields the protein CASTMTSGDTYEQYF. This sequence joins TRBV10-2 and TRBJ2-7; TRBD2 matches 11 bases. J lost 2 bases, V lost 7 bases, and 7 bases had no gene match. This CDR3 is built from 15 residues. The germline V gene has CDR1 WSHSY and CDR2 SAAADI.